This T cell receptor (beta chain) is drawn from a study of regulatory T cells in long-lasting Graves disease. As for time point: newly diagnosed GD, antithyroid drugs for less than 3 months. PBMCs provided the RNA from which the TCR library was made. Libraries of TCR beta came from iRepertoire HTBI primers plus Arm-PCR of CDR3 regions. TCRdb recomputed calls from the multiplex PCR reads with MiXCR, one row per CDR3 protein. Found here are around 450,000 distinct CDR3 sequences, more than 13% of them singletons; the top ten hold roughly a sixth. Germline V CDR1 and CDR2: SGHDT, YYEEEE. The CDR3 covers 13 residues. V was clipped by 6 bases and J by 4 bases, with 8 bases between them. The same sample was also studied in work on T cells in Graves' hyperthyroidism and ophthalmopathy. As reported in that work: Diagnosis of hyperthyroidism was new in patients aged 18 to 65, and its duration was under 2 months.

The origin of this receptor is a woman in her twenties or thirties with Graves disease. Specimen: peripheral blood mononuclear cells (PBMCs), collected at new diagnosis, from a patient treated with antithyroid drugs. This chain links TRBV5-6 with TRBJ2-6; D gene ambiguous. CDR3 nucleotide sequence: TGTGCCAGCACCCCGACAGGGGCCAACGTCCTGACTTTC. Protein: CASTPTGANVLTF.